This is a list of T cell receptor beta chains from one sample in a study of blood T cell repertoires in COVID-19. Measured with immunoSEQ multiplex PCR; TCRdb has only the in-frame clones, and not every one. The table has about 200,000 clones, more than 80% seen once. Sequenced sample: PBMCs or T cells enriched from blood (not recorded which). All receptors derive from a man aged 25 to 45 who had recovered from COVID-19. Each CDR3 is given with its conserved first and last residue. A D gene is named only where the DNA matches it firmly.

CDR3 protein: CASSYWPTGVDHIQYF; CDR3 DNA: TGTGCCAGCAGTTACTGGCCTACAGGGGTTGATCACATTCAGTACTTC; J gene: TRBJ2-4; D gene: TRBD1; V gene: TRBV6-6
CDR3 protein: CASSVRGLGAYNEQFF; CDR3 DNA: TGTGCCAGCAGCGTAAGGGGACTAGGTGCCTACAATGAGCAGTTCTTC; J gene: TRBJ2-1; D gene: TRBD2; V gene: TRBV9
CDR3 protein: CASSQSSAVMVTRDGQGMFTEAFF; CDR3 DNA: TGCGCCAGCAGTCAATCGTCTGCGGTTATGGTCACAAGAGACGGACAGGGGATGTTCACTGAAGCTTTCTTT; J gene: TRBJ1-1; D gene: TRBD1; V gene: TRBV23-1
CDR3 protein: CASSFGTEDNEQFF; CDR3 DNA: TGTGCCAGCAGCTTCGGGACAGAGGACAATGAGCAGTTCTTC; J gene: TRBJ2-1; D gene: TRBD1; V gene: TRBV11-3
CDR3 protein: CASTGLAGYEQYF; CDR3 DNA: TGCGCCAGTACGGGACTAGCGGGATACGAGCAGTACTTC; J gene: TRBJ2-7; D gene: TRBD2; V gene: TRBV10-2
CDR3 protein: CASIQLGHSLDEQYF; CDR3 DNA: TGTGCCAGCATCCAACTGGGACACAGTCTGGACGAGCAGTACTTC; J gene: TRBJ2-7; D gene: .; V gene: TRBV7-8
CDR3 protein: CASSRPTNRGLLDTGELFF; CDR3 DNA: TGTGCCAGCAGCCGACCCACTAACAGGGGGCTTTTGGACACCGGGGAGCTGTTTTTT; J gene: TRBJ2-2; D gene: TRBD1; V gene: TRBV5-4
CDR3 protein: CASSPTDRGADTDTQYF; CDR3 DNA: TGTGCCAGCTCACCTACGGACAGGGGTGCGGACACAGATACGCAGTATTTT; J gene: TRBJ2-3; D gene: TRBD1; V gene: TRBV18
CDR3 protein: CASSQRSGTGGYEQYF; CDR3 DNA: TGTGCCAGCAGCCAAAGGTCCGGGACAGGAGGTTACGAGCAGTACTTC; J gene: TRBJ2-7; D gene: TRBD1; V gene: TRBV3-1/TRBV3-2
CDR3 protein: CASSSPGTSGSMGQFF; CDR3 DNA: TGTGCCAGTAGTTCCCCCGGGACTAGCGGGAGTATGGGGCAGTTCTTC; J gene: TRBJ2-1; D gene: TRBD2; V gene: TRBV19
CDR3 protein: CASSSRDRNEKLFF; CDR3 DNA: TGTGCCAGCAGCTCCCGGGACAGAAATGAAAAACTGTTTTTT; J gene: TRBJ1-4; D gene: TRBD1; V gene: TRBV7-9
CDR3 protein: CASSARLGDRINYGYTF; CDR3 DNA: TGCGCCAGCAGTGCCCGCCTAGGGGACAGAATTAACTATGGCTACACCTTC; J gene: TRBJ1-2; D gene: TRBD1; V gene: TRBV10-2
CDR3 protein: CASSQDQAVTYNEQFF; CDR3 DNA: TGTGCCAGCAGCCAAGATCAGGCTGTCACCTACAATGAGCAGTTCTTC; J gene: TRBJ2-1; D gene: .; V gene: TRBV4-2